Listed here are 6 T cell receptor beta chains from one sample, sequenced in a study of spatial heterogeneity in lung cancer. Time point reported: blood at routine non-recurrence follow-up after resection. One entry per CDR3 protein, called by TCRdb with MiXCR from the 5' RACE reads. The sample yields about 110,000 distinct CDR3 sequences, 10% to 14% seen once. Here the sequenced sample was PBMCs, taken at follow-up. Receptors were obtained from a female donor with early-stage non-small cell lung cancer.

The V call is TRBV28, the J call TRBJ2-5, with 8 bases matching TRBD2. CDR3 length equals 15 residues. Germline assignment: CDR1 MDHEN and CDR2 SYDVKM. V gave up 2 bases and J gave up 6 bases; unmatched junction bases: 8. CDR3 DNA sequence: TGTGCCAGCAGTTTAAGGACGGGGGGGAGGAAGACCCAGTACTTC. Its protein is CASSLRTGGRKTQYF.

This clonotype was counted many times. The chain recombines TRBV7-9 with TRBJ1-4; D not resolved. The CDR3 covers 15 residues. The V end was cut by 0 bases, the J end by 2 bases, with 7 bases between. Germline values: CDR1 SEHNR, CDR2 FQNEAQ (reference sequence). CDR3 in DNA: TGTGCCAGCAGCTTAGCCGGGTCGACTAATGAAAAACTGTTTTTT. It encodes CASSLAGSTNEKLFF.

This clonotype was recorded at least ten times. This chain uses TRBV18 with TRBJ2-6; 7 nucleotides agree with TRBD1. CDR3 size: 18 residues. The V and J ends lost 5 bases and 0 bases, in that order; junction bases with no gene match: 10. Germline loops: CDR1 KGHSH, CDR2 LQKENI. The CDR3: CASSRTGVQLSGANVLTF. CDR3 in DNA: TGTGCCAGCTCAAGGACAGGTGTACAACTCTCTGGGGCCAACGTCCTGACTTTC.

This chain links TRBV7-8 with TRBJ1-6; TRBD1 is a possible D gene (5 bases). The CDR3 totals 16 residues. The germline V gene encodes CDR1 SGHVS and CDR2 FQNEAQ. Trimming left V 3 bases short and J 7 bases short, with 16 bases between. As DNA, the CDR3 is TGTGCCAGCAGCTTTAGGACGGGACGTAGGAATTCACCCCTCCACTTT. This gives the protein CASSFRTGRRNSPLHF.

This clonotype appeared a few times. This rearrangement joins TRBV6-5 to TRBJ2-7; 8 bases align to TRBD1. CDR3 length: 15 residues. Germline CDR1 is MNHEY and CDR2 is SVGAGI. The V segment lost 5 bases and the J segment 3 bases; nucleotides outside the gene matches: 9. For the CDR3, the DNA is TGTGCCAGCAGTAGAGCCGGGACAGGATTCTACGAGCAGTACTTC. This gives the protein CASSRAGTGFYEQYF.

This clonotype has more than one count but fewer than ten. V gene TRBV12-3 or TRBV12-4 combines with J gene TRBJ2-1; D remains unclear. The V and J ends lost 0 bases and 4 bases respectively, with 10 bases between them. This CDR3 has 15 amino acids. CDR3 nucleotides: TGTGCCAGCAGTTTAGCGGAACAAAAGTACAATGAGCAGTTCTTC. Translating gives CASSLAEQKYNEQFF.